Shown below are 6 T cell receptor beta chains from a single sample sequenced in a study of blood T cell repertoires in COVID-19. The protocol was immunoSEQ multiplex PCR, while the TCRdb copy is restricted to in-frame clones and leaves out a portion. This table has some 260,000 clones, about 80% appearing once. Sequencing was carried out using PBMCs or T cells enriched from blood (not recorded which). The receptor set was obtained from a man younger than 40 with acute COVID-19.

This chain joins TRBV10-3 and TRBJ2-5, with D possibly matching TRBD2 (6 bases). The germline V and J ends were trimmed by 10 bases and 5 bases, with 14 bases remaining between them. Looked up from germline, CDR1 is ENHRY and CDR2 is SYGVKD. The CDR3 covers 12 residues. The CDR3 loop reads CATGAGWETQYF. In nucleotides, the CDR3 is TGTGCCACCGGGGCGGGATGGGAGACCCAGTACTTC.

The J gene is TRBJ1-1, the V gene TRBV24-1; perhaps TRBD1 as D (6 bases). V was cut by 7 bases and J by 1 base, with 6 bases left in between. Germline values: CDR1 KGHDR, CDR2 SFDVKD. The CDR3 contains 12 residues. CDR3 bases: TGTGCCACCAGAGGGGGGAACACTGAAGCTTTCTTT. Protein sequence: CATRGGNTEAFF.

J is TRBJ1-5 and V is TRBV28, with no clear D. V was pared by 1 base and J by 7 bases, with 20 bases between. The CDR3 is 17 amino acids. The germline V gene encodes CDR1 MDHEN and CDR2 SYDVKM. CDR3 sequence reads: CASSLFPRDRERQPQHF. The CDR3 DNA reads TGTGCCAGCAGTTTATTCCCCCGAGACCGGGAGCGGCAGCCCCAGCATTTT.

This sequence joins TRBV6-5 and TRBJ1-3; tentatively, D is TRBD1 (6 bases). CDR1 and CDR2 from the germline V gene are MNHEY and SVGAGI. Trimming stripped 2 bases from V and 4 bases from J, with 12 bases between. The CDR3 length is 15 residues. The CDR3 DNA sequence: TGTGCCAGCAGTTACCTCGGGGGGCAAGGAAACACCATATATTTT. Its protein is CASSYLGGQGNTIYF.

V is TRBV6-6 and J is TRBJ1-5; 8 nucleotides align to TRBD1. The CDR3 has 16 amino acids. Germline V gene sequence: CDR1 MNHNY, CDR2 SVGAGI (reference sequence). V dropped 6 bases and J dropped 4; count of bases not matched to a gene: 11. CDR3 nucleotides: TGTGCCAGCAGGACCTACGAACAGGGGGTAAATCAGCCCCAGCATTTT. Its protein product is CASRTYEQGVNQPQHF.

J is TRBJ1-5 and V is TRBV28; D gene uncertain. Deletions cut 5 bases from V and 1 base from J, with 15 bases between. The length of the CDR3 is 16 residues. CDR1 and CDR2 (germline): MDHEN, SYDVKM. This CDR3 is CASSGLGAGSNQPQHF. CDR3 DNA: TGTGCCAGCAGTGGGCTGGGCGCGGGGAGCAATCAGCCCCAGCATTTT. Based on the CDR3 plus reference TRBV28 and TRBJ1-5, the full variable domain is DVKVTQSSRYLVKRTGEKVFLECVQDMDHENMFWYRQDPGLGLRLIYFSYDVKMKEKGDIPEGYSVSREKKERFSLILESASTNQTSMYLCASSGLGAGSNQPQHFGDGTRLSIL.